These 2 T cell receptor beta chains were all obtained from the same sample, sequenced in a study of regulatory T cells in long-lasting Graves disease. To make TCR beta libraries, researchers used iRepertoire HTBI primers and Arm-PCR of CDR3 regions. TCRdb passed the multiplex PCR reads through MiXCR, listing each CDR3 protein once. Of roughly 440,000 distinct CDR3 sequences listed, roughly 17% are singletons. The time point: newly diagnosed GD, antithyroid drugs for less than 3 months. Generation of the TCR library employed RNA extracted from PBMCs. The same sample was also studied in work on T cells in Graves' hyperthyroidism and ophthalmopathy.

The specimen comprised peripheral blood mononuclear cells (PBMCs), sampled at new diagnosis, from a patient treated with antithyroid drugs. These receptors were collected from a woman younger than 30 with Graves disease.

This clonotype was detected only a few times. This CDR3 is missing its conserved last phenylalanine or tryptophan, likely due to a read error. The V gene is TRBV28, the J gene TRBJ2-1; D remains unclear. Germline V lookup: CDR1 MDHEN, CDR2 SYDVKM. The CDR3 extends over 12 amino acids. V was trimmed by 2 bases and J by 6 bases, leaving 5 bases between them. Here the CDR3 DNA reads TGTGCCAGCAGTTTAGTAGTCAATGAGCAGTTCCTC. Translated: CASSLVVNEQFL.

In this sample, this clonotype turned up a few times. The chain couples TRBV6-1 to TRBJ2-1, with D unresolved. V shed 5 bases and J shed 4 bases, with 9 bases lying between them. Germline V gene sequence: CDR1 MNHNS, CDR2 SASEGT. The CDR3 contains 13 residues. The CDR3 loop is CASSQQRYNEQFF. The CDR3, as DNA: TGTGCCAGCAGTCAACAAAGGTACAATGAGCAGTTCTTC.